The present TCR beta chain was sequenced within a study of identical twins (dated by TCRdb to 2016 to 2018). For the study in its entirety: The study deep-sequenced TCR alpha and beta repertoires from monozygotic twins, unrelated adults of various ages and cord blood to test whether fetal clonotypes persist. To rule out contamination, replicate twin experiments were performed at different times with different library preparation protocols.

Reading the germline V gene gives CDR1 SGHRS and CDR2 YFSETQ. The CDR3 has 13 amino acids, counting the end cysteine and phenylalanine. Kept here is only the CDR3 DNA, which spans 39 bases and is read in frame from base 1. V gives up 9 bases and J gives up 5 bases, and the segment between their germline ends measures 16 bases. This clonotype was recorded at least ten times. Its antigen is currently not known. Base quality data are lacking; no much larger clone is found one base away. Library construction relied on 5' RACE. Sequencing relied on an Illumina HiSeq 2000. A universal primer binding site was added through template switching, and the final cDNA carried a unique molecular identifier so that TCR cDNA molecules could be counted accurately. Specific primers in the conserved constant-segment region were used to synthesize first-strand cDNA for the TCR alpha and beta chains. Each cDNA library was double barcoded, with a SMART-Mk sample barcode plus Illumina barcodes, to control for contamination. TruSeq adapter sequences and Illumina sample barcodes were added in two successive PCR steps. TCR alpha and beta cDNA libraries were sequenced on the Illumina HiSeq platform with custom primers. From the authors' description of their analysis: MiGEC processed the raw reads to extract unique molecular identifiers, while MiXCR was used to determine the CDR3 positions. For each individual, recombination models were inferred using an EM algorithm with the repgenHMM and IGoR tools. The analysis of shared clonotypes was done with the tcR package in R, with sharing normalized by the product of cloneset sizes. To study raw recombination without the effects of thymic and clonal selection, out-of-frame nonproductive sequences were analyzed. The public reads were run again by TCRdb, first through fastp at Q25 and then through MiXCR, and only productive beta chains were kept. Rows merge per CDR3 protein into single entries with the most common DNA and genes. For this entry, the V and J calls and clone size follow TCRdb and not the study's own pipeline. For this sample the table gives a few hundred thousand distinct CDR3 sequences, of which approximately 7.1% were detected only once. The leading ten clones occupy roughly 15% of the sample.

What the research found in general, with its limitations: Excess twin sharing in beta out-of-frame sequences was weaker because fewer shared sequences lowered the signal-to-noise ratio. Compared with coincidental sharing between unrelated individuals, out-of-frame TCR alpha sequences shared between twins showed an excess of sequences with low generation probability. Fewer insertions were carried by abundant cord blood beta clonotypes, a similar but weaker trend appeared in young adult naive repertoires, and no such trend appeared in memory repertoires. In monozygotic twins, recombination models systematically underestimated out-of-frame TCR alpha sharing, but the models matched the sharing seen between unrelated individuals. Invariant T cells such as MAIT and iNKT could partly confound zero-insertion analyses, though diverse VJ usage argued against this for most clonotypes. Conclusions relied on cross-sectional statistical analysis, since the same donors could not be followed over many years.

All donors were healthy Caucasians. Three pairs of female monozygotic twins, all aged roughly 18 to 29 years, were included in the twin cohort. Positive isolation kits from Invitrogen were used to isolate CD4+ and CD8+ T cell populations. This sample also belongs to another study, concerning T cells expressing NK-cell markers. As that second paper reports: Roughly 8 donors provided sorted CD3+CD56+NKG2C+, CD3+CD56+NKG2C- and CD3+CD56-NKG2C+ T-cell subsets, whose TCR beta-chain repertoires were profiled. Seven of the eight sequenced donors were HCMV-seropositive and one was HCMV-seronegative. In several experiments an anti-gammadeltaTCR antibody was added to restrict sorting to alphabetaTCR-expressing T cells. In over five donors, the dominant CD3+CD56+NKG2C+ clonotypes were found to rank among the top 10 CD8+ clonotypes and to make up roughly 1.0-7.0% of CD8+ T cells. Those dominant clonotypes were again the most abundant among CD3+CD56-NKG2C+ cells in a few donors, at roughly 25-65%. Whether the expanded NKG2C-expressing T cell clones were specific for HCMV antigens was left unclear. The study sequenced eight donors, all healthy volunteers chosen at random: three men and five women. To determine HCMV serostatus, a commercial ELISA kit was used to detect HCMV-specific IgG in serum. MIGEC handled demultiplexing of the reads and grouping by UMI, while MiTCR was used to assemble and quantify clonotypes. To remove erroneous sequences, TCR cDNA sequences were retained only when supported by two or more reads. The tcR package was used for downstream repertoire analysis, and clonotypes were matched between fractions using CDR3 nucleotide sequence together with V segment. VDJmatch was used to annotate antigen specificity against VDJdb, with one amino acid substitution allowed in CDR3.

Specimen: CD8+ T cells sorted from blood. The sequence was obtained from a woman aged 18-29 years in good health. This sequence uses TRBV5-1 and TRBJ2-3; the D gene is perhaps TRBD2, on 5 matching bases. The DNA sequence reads TGCGCCACCACGGAGGTGATGGGAGATACGCAGTATTTT. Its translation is CATTEVMGDTQYF. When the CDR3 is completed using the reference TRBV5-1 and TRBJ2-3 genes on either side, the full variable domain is KAGVTQTPRYLIKTRGQQVTLSCSPISGHRSVSWYQQTPGQGLQFLFEYFSETQRNKGNFPGRFSGRQFSNSRSEMNVSTLELGDSALYLCATTEVMGDTQYFGPGTRLTVL.